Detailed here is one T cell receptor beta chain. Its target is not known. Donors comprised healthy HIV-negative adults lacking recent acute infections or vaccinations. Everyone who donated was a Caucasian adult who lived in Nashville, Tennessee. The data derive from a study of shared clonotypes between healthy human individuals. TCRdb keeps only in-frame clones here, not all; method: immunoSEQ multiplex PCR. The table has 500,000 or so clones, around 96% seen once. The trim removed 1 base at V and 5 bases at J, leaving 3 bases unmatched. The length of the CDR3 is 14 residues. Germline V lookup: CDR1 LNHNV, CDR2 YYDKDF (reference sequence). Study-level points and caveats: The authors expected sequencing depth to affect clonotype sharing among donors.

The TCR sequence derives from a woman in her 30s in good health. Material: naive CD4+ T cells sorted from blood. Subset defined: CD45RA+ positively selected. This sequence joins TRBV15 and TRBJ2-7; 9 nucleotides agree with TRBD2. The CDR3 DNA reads TGTGCCACCAGCAGAGCGGGACTAGCTAACGAGCAGTACTTC. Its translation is CATSRAGLANEQYF.